The entry below gives a single TCR beta chain sequence along with its context. Its antigen is unknown. Base-call qualities are not available, and no considerably larger clone is one nucleotide away. The immunoSEQ platform was used for deep TCRbeta sequencing. The study's own analysis went as follows. Only productive rearrangements were exported from the immunoSEQ Analyzer for downstream analysis. T cell phenotypes were assigned to bulk TCRbeta clonotypes by matching the clonotypes to single-cell RNA+TCR-seq clones that had the same TCRbeta sequence. Clone enrichment in tumor was computed as tumor frequency divided by PBMC frequency from bulk TCR sequencing. TCRs were sorted with GLIPH into specificity groups, meaning clusters of distinct TCRs that share CDR3 motifs and likely recognize common antigens. Imported from immuneACCESS, the table was reduced by TCRdb to in-frame sequences with V and J called. These copies leave out some clones; in studies compared against another copy, an unresolved V gene accounts for under half, and the cause of the remainder is not known. The V and J calls and clone size are taken from that table; D and trimming were inferred from the DNA. For this sample there are under 50,000 clones; approximately 79% appear just once. Approximately 8.3% of the sample belongs to the ten largest clones.

This specimen belongs to a study of T cells in tumors after PD-1 blockade (dated by TCRdb to between 2018 and 2021). For the wider study: Patients were excluded if they had prior checkpoint blockade, use of systemic immunosuppressants, or recent radiotherapy or other anti-cancer therapy within 4 weeks. Paired single-cell RNA and TCR sequencing was done in the study on site-matched tumors from patients with BCC or SCC, both before and after anti-PD-1 therapy. To compare clonotypes in blood and tumor, bulk TCR sequencing was done on under 11 peripheral blood samples taken from roughly five patients. RECIST version 1.1 was the standard used to evaluate clinical response. An average of 113,528 TCR templates (range 24,679-257,772) and fewer than 45,000 unique clonotypes was obtained for peripheral blood samples. While on anti-PD-1 treatment, some of the patients also continued taking daily vismodegib 150 mg. Pembrolizumab 200 mg every 3 weeks or cemiplimab 350 mg every 2 weeks was administered to patients.

Genomic DNA extracted from tumor biopsies or peripheral blood was used for bulk TCRbeta sequencing, with input ranging from roughly 616 ng to 6,004 ng. Every patient had histologically proven advanced or metastatic basal or squamous cell carcinoma and was a poor candidate for surgical resection. Of the approximately twelve patients making up the basal cell carcinoma cohort, 8 underwent bulk tumor TCR sequencing. Study-level results and caveats: About 40% of TCR clonotypes from the tumor were detected in blood, and certain novel exhausted tumor clones were present in blood collected before treatment, which suggests recruitment from the periphery. Where the novel T cell clones came from was not identified, and possible sources could include lymphoid organs or rare unexpanded clones inside the tumor or in the tumor periphery.

Trimming leaves V shorter by 6 bases and J shorter by 5 bases, with the junction holding 13 bases beyond the gene matches. The CDR3 holds 15 amino acids from the cysteine to the phenylalanine. This entry keeps only the CDR3 DNA: 45 bases, framed from base 1. The germline V gene specifies SQVTM as CDR1 and ANQGSEA as CDR2. The receptor was isolated from a human donor with advanced basal cell or squamous cell carcinoma (not recorded which). This sequence uses TRBV29-1 and TRBJ2-5; TRBD2 aligns with 9 central bases. This specimen was PBMCs, taken before anti-PD-1 therapy. Here the CDR3 is given as CSVSGTSQRRETQYF. At the DNA level, the sequence is TGCAGCGTGTCCGGGACTAGCCAAAGGAGGGAGACCCAGTACTTC.